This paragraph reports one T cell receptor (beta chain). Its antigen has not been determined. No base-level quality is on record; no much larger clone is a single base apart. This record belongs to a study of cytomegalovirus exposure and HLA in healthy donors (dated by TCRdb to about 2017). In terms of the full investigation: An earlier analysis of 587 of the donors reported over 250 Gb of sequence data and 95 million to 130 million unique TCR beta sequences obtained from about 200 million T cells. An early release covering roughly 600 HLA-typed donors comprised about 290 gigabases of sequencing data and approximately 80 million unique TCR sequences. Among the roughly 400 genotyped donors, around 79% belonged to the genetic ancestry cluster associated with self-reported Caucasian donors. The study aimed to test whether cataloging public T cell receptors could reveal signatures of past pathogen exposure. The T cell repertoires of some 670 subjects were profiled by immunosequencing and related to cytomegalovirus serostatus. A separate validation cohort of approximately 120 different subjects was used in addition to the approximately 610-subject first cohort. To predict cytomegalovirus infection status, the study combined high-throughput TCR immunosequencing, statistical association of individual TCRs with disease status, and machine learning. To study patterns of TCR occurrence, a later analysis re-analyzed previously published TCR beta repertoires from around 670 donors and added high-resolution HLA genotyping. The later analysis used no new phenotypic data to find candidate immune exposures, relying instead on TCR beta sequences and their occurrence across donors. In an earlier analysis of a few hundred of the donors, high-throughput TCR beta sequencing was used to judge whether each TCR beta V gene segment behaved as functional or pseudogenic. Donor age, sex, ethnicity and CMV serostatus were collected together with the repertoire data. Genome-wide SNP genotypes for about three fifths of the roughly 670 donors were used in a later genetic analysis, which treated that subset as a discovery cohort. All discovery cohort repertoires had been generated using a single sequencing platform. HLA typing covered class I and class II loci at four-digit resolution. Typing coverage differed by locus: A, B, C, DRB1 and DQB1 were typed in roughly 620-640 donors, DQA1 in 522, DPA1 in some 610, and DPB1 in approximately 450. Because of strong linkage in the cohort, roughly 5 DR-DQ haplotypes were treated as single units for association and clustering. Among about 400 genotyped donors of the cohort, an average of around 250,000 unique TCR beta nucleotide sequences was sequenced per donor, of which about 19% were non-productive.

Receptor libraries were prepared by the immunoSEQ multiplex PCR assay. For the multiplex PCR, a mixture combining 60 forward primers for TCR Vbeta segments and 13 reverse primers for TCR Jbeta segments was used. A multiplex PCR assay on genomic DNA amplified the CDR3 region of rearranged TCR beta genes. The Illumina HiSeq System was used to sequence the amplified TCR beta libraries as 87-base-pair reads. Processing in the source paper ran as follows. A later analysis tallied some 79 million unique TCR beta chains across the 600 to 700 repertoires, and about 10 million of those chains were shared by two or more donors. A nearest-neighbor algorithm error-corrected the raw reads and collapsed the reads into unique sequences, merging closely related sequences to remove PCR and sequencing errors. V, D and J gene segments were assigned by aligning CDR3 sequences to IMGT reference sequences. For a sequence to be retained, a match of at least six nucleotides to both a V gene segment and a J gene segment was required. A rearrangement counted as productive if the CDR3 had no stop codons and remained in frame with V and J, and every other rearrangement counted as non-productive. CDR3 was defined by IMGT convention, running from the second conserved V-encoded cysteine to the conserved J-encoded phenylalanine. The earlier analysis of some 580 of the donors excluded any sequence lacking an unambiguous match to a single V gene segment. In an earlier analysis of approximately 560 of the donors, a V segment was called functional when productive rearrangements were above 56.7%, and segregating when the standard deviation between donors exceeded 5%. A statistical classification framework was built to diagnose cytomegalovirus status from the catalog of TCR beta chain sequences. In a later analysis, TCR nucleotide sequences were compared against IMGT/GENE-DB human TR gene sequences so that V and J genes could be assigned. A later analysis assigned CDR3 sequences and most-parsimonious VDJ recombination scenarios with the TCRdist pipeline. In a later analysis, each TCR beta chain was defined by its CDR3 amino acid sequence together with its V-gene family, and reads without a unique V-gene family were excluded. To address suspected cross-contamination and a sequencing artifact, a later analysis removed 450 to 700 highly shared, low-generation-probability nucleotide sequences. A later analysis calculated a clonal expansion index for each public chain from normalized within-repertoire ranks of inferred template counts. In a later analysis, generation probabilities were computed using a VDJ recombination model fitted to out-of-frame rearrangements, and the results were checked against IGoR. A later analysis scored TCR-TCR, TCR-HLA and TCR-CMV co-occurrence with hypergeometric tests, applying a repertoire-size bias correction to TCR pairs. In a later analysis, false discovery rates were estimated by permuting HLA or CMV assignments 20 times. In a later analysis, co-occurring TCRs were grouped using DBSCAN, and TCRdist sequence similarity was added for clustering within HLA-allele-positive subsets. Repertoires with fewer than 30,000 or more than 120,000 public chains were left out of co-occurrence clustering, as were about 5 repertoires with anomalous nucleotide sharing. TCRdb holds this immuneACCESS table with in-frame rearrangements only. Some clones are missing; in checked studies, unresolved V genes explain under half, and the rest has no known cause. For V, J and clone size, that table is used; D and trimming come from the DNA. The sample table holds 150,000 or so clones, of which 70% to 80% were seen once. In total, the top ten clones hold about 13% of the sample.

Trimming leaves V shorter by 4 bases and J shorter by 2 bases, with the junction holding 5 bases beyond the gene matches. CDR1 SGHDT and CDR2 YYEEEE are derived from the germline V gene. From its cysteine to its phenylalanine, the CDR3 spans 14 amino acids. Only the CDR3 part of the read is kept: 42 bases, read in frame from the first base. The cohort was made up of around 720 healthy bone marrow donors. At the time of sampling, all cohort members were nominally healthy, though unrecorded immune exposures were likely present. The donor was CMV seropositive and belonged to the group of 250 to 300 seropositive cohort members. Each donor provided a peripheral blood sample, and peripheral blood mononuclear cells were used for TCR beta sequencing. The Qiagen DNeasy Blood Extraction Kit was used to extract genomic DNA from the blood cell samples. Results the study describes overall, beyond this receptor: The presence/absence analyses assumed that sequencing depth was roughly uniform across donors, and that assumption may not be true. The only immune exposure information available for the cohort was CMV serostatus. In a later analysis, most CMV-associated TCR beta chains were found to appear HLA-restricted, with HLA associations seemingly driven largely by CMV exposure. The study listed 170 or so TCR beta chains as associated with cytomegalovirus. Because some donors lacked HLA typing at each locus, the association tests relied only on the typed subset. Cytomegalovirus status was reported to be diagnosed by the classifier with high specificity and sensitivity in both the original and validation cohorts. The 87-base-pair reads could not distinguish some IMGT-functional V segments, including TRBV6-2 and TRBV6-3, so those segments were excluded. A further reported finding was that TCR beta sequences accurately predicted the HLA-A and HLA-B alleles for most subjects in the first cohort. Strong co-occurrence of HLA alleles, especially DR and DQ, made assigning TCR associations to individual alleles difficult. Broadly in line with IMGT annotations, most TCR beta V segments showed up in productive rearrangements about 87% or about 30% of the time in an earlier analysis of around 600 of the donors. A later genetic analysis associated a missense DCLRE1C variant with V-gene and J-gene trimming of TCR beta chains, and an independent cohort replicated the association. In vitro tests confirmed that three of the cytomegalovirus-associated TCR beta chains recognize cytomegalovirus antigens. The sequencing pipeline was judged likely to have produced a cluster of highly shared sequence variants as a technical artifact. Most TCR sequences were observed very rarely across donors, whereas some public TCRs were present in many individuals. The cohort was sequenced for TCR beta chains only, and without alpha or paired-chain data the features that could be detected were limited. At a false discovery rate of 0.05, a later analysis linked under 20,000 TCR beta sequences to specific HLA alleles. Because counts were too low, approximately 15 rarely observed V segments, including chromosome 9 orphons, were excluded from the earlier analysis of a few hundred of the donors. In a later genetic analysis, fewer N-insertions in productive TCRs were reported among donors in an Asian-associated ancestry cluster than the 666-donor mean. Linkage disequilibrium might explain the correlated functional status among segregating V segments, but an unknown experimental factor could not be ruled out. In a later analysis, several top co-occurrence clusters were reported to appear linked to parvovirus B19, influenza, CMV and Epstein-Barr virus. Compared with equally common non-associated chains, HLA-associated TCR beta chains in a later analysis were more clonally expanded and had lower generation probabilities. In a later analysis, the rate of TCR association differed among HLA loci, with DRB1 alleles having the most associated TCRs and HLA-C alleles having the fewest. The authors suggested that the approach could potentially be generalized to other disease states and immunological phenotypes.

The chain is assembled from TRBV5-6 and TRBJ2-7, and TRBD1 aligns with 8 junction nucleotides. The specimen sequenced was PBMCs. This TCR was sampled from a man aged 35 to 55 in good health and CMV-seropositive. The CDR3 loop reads CASSPDRGPYEQYF. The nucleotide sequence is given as TGTGCCAGCAGCCCAGACAGGGGACCCTACGAGCAGTACTTC.